These 9 T cell receptor beta chains were sequenced from one sample in a study of chemoradiotherapy in HPV16-positive cancers. Clones were sequenced by immunoSEQ multiplex PCR, and TCRdb holds only the in-frame ones, with some missing. Of more than 15,000 clones listed, just under 80% are singletons. The sample was acquired from a patient who underwent chemoradiotherapy. These receptors originate from a human donor with HPV-associated anogenital cancer.

In its sample, this clone was seen a few times. This sequence joins TRBV19 and TRBJ1-2; no firm D call. The CDR3 totals 13 residues. V gave up 8 bases and J gave up 4 bases, with 14 bases separating them. Germline CDR1 and CDR2: LNHDA and SQIVND (reference sequence). The CDR3 loop reads CASSRQISYGYTF. CDR3 bases: TGTGCCAGTTCCAGGCAAATTTCCTATGGCTACACCTTC.

CDR3 nucleotide sequence: TGTGCCAGCAGCCAAGATCGGCGAAGTCAGGGAGGGTTGGATCAGCCCCAGCATTTT. Translating gives CASSQDRRSQGGLDQPQHF. This chain links TRBV4-2 with TRBJ1-5, with a tentative D call TRBD1 (5 bases). V was shortened by 0 bases and J by 5 bases, with 23 bases between the two germline ends. CDR1 is LGHNA, CDR2 YNFKEQ, per germline. This CDR3 is 19 amino acids long.

This sequence joins TRBV7-9 and TRBJ1-5; D remains unclear. The CDR3 is made up of 15 amino acids. Germline V gene data show CDR1 as SEHNR and CDR2 as FQNEAQ (reference sequence). V lost 4 bases to trimming and J lost 6 bases, with 16 bases between them. The CDR3 sequence is CASSSLSQHGQPQHF. The CDR3, as DNA: TGTGCCAGCAGCTCCCTTAGCCAACACGGTCAGCCCCAGCATTTT. Together with reference TRBV7-9 and TRBJ1-5, the CDR3 gives the full variable domain: DTGVSQNPRHKITKRGQNVTFRCDPISEHNRLYWYRQTLGQGPEFLTYFQNEAQLEKSRLLSDRFSAERPKGSFSTLEIQRTEQGDSAMYLCASSSLSQHGQPQHFGDGTRLSIL.

J is TRBJ2-1 and V is TRBV7-3, with D maybe TRBD2 (6 bases). Trimming removed 5 bases at V and 7 bases at J, with 12 bases between. This CDR3 is built from 13 residues. Germline assignment: CDR1 SGHTA and CDR2 FQGTGA. The CDR3 reads CASSPRGPNEQFF. DNA of the CDR3: TGTGCCAGCAGCCCGCGGGGTCCGAATGAGCAGTTCTTC.

The J gene is TRBJ2-5, the V gene TRBV6-1; no clear D. Trimming shortened V by 2 bases and J by 5 bases, and 12 bases separated the two germline ends. The CDR3 has 14 residues. Germline V lookup: CDR1 MNHNS, CDR2 SASEGT. The CDR3 nucleotides are TGTGCCAGCAGTGAATTCCAGGAGTACGAGACCCAGTACTTC. Translated: CASSEFQEYETQYF.

The chain recombines TRBV5-1 with TRBJ2-1; 7 bases agree with TRBD1. Per germline, CDR1 SGHRS and CDR2 YFSETQ. The CDR3 spans 15 residues. The trim removed 4 bases at V and 3 bases at J, leaving 7 bases unmatched. The CDR3 nucleotides read TGCGCCAGCAGCACACAGACAGGGAACTACAATGAGCAGTTCTTC. It yields the protein CASSTQTGNYNEQFF.

The J gene is TRBJ1-1, the V gene TRBV5-1, with 10 bases aligning to TRBD1. Germline values: CDR1 SGHRS, CDR2 YFSETQ. The CDR3 sequence is 15 residues long. With V trimmed by 2 bases and J by 1 base, 2 bases remained unmatched. The CDR3 region is CASSFGTGENTEAFF. In DNA, the CDR3 is TGCGCCAGCAGCTTCGGGACAGGGGAGAACACTGAAGCTTTCTTT. The whole variable domain, filled in from reference TRBV5-1 and TRBJ1-1, reads KAGVTQTPRYLIKTRGQQVTLSCSPISGHRSVSWYQQTPGQGLQFLFEYFSETQRNKGNFPGRFSGRQFSNSRSEMNVSTLELGDSALYLCASSFGTGENTEAFFGQGTRLTVV.

The CDR3 loop is CASSLAGLRGQETQYF. DNA for the CDR3: TGTGCCAGCAGCTTAGCGGGGCTCCGGGGTCAAGAGACCCAGTACTTC. The J gene is TRBJ2-5, the V gene TRBV7-8; either TRBD1 or TRBD2 may fit D (5 bases each). The CDR3 is 16 amino acids. V was cut by 0 bases and J by 2 bases, with 13 bases left in between. CDR1 is SGHVS, CDR2 FQNEAQ, per germline. Looking up the rest from reference TRBV7-8 and TRBJ2-5 gives the full variable domain: GAGVSQSPRYKVAKRGQDVALRCDPISGHVSLFWYQQALGQGPEFLTYFQNEAQLDKSGLPSDRFFAERPEGSVSTLKIQRTQQEDSAVYLCASSLAGLRGQETQYFGPGTRLLVL.

The chain recombines TRBV25-1 with TRBJ2-2; TRBD2 matches 14 bases. Per the germline V gene, CDR1 is MGHDK and CDR2 is SYGVNS. Germline trimming cut 3 bases from V and 1 base from J; bases unmatched to any gene: 4. The CDR3 sequence is 18 residues long. DNA of the CDR3: TGTGCCAGCAGTGATTCCGGGACTAGCGGGGGGAACACCGGGGAGCTGTTTTTT. Translated, it gives CASSDSGTSGGNTGELFF.